The 10 T cell receptor beta chains below were found in one sample sequenced in a study of blood T cell repertoires in COVID-19. Clones were sequenced by immunoSEQ multiplex PCR, and TCRdb holds only the in-frame ones, with some missing. Among approximately 390,000 clones listed, 90% were seen once. The sequenced material came from peripheral blood. These TCRs come from a man younger than 35 with active or convalescent COVID-19.

This clone was seen only a few times. The V and J genes are TRBV10-3 and TRBJ1-1, with 12 bases identical to TRBD1. CDR3 length: 15 residues. Germline CDR1 is ENHRY and CDR2 is SYGVKD. The ends lost 6 bases at V and 7 bases at J; junction bases unmatched: 9. CDR3 protein: CAISSGTGGSVEAFF. The CDR3 bases are TGTGCCATCAGCAGTGGGACAGGGGGCTCGGTTGAAGCTTTCTTT.

V and J are TRBV28 and TRBJ1-5, with no clear D. The CDR3 runs to 15 residues. Germline CDR1 reads MDHEN; CDR2 reads SYDVKM. V was pared by 6 bases and J by 3 bases, with 15 bases between. Written as DNA, the CDR3 is TGTGCCAGCAGGGAGGTCAACGGGGACAATCAGCCCCAGCATTTT. This gives the protein CASREVNGDNQPQHF.

The gene calls are TRBV7-2 and TRBJ2-7; 9 nucleotides align to TRBD2. V lost 4 bases and J lost 3; bases outside the gene matches: 10. There are 16 residues in the CDR3. The germline V gene encodes CDR1 SGHTA and CDR2 FQGNSA. The CDR3 region is CASSYGVASGNYEQYF. The CDR3, as DNA: TGTGCCAGCAGCTACGGGGTGGCTAGCGGGAACTACGAGCAGTACTTC.

The chain links TRBV19 to TRBJ2-1; D possibly corresponds to TRBD1 (5 bases). CDR1 LNHDA and CDR2 SQIVND come from the germline V gene (reference sequence). The length of the CDR3 is 16 residues. V lost 5 bases and J lost 0, with 14 bases in between. This CDR3 reads CASSPGSQGSYNEQFF. DNA of the CDR3: TGTGCCAGTAGTCCTGGTTCCCAGGGCTCCTACAATGAGCAGTTCTTC.

J is TRBJ1-1 and V is TRBV7-9, with D uncertain. From germline, CDR1 is SEHNR and CDR2 FQNEAQ (reference sequence). The CDR3 is 15 amino acids. V was clipped by 5 bases and J by 1 base, with 14 bases between them. The CDR3 spells CASSPQISGNTEAFF. The CDR3 DNA reads TGTGCCAGCAGCCCACAAATATCGGGGAACACTGAAGCTTTCTTT.

This chain connects TRBV30 to TRBJ2-7, with 13 bases aligning to TRBD2. The trim removed 3 bases at V and 4 bases at J, leaving 9 bases unmatched. Germline-derived CDR1 and CDR2 are GTSNPN and SVGIG (reference sequence). The CDR3 sequence is 16 residues long. This CDR3 reads CAWREIGLAGAYEQYF. The CDR3 nucleotides are TGTGCCTGGAGGGAAATAGGACTAGCGGGAGCTTACGAGCAGTACTTC.

A single count supports this clone. V gene TRBV29-1 combines with J gene TRBJ1-1; no clear D. The CDR3 is 13 residues long. Germline CDR1 SQVTM, CDR2 ANQGSEA. Trimming removed 7 bases from V and 5 bases from J, with 17 bases in between. The CDR3 here is CSAETLTGTEAFF. The DNA of the CDR3 is TGCAGCGCCGAAACCCTCACCGGGACTGAAGCTTTCTTT.

The V and J genes are TRBV5-4 and TRBJ2-7, with D possibly TRBD1 on 6 matching bases. The V end lost 4 bases, the J end lost 2 bases, and 13 bases lay between the germline ends. In germline, CDR1 is SGHNT, CDR2 YYREEE (reference sequence). The CDR3 is made up of 14 amino acids. For the CDR3, the DNA is TGTGCCAGCAGCCCGGGACACGGGGCCTACGAGCAGTACTTC. Translation gives CASSPGHGAYEQYF. Using reference TRBV5-4 and TRBJ2-7 for the parts outside the CDR3, the full variable domain is ETGVTQSPTHLIKTRGQQVTLRCSSQSGHNTVSWYQQALGQGPQFIFQYYREEENGRGNFPPRFSGLQFPNYSSELNVNALELDDSALYLCASSPGHGAYEQYFGPGTRLTVT.

This rearrangement joins TRBV4-2 to TRBJ2-1, with D perhaps TRBD2 (5 bases). V lost 0 bases to trimming and J lost 5 bases, with 14 bases between them. The CDR3 extends over 16 amino acids. Per the germline V gene, CDR1 is LGHNA and CDR2 is YNFKEQ. The CDR3 region is CASSQDESRLNNEQFF. The CDR3 bases are TGTGCCAGCAGCCAAGACGAATCCCGACTAAACAATGAGCAGTTCTTC.

The chain uses TRBV19 and TRBJ2-1; D possibly corresponds to TRBD1 (5 bases). The CDR3 length is 16 residues. Per the germline V gene, CDR1 is LNHDA and CDR2 is SQIVND (reference sequence). Trimming removed 3 bases at V and 4 bases at J, with 16 bases between. The CDR3 DNA reads TGTGCCAGTAGTATGTTCCCCCAGGGTATTTACAATGAGCAGTTCTTC. This gives the protein CASSMFPQGIYNEQFF.